This T cell receptor beta chain was captured by sequencing in a study of T cells in Graves' hyperthyroidism and ophthalmopathy. Regarding the study as a whole: Blood also contained most expanded thyroid clonotypes above 0.001. Ophthalmopathy onset followed model prediction by a median roughly six months.

These patients, aged 18 to 65, had recently diagnosed hyperthyroidism lasting under 2 months. Cells are PBMCs isolated from more than 8.5 ml of fresh blood. RNA transcripts yielded amplified TCR beta CDR3 regions. A set of HTBI primers served as the primers for a first-round RT-PCR of the TCR CDR3. TCRdb fed the multiplex PCR reads into MiXCR, producing one record per CDR3 protein. The profile shows approximately 620,000 distinct CDR3 sequences, approximately 14% of them singletons. This clonotype was counted only a few times. The antigen remains undetermined. CDR3 size: 13 residues. Trimming removed 4 bases at V and 3 bases at J, with 7 bases between. Germline values: CDR1 MNHNS, CDR2 SASEGT.

This TCR came from a woman aged 30 to 39 with Graves' hyperthyroidism that later progressed to Graves' ophthalmopathy. The chain is built from TRBV6-1 and TRBJ2-1; D possibly corresponds to TRBD1 (5 bases). The sequenced sample was blood. The CDR3 DNA reads TGTGCCAGCAGTGCAGGGCTCTACAATGAGCAGTTCTTC. Translated, it gives CASSAGLYNEQFF.